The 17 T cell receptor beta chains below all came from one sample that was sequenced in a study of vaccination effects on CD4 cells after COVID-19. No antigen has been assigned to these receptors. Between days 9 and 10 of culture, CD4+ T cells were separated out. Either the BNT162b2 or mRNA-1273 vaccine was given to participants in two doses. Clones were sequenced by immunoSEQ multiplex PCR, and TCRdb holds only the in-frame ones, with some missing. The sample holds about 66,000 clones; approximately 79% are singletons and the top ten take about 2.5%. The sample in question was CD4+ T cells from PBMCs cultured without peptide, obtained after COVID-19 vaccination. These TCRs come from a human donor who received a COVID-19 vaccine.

The CDR3: CASQGDPSTDTQYF. Written as DNA, the CDR3 is TGTGCCAGTCAGGGTGATCCTAGCACAGATACGCAGTATTTT. The chain carries TRBV10-3 and TRBJ2-3; the D gene is possibly TRBD1 (5 bases). The V end lost 10 bases, the J end lost 0 bases, and 14 bases lay between the germline ends. The CDR3 extends over 14 amino acids. The germline V gene encodes CDR1 ENHRY and CDR2 SYGVKD.

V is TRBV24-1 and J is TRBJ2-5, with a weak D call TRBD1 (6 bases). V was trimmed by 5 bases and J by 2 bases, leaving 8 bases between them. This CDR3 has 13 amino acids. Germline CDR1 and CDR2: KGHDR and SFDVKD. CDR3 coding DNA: TGTGCCACCAGTGGAGGGGGTCAAGAGACCCAGTACTTC. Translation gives CATSGGGQETQYF.

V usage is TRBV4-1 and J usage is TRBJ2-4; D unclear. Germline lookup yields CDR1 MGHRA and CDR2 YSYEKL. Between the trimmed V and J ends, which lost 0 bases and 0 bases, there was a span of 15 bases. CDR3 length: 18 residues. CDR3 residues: CASSQEVAASLAKNIQYF. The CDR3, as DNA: TGCGCCAGCAGCCAAGAGGTGGCAGCCTCTCTAGCCAAAAACATTCAGTACTTC.

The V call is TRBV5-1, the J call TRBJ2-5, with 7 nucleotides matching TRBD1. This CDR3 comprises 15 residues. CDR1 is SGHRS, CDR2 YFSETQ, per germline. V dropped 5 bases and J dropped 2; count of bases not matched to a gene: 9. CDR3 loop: CASRALGQAQETQYF. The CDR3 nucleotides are TGCGCCAGCAGAGCTCTAGGACAGGCTCAAGAGACCCAGTACTTC.

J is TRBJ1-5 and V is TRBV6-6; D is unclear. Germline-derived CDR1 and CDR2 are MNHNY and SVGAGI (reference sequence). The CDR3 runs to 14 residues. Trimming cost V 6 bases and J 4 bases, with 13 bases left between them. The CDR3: CASSPSNLNQPQHF. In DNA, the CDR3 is TGTGCCAGCAGCCCTTCCAATTTGAATCAGCCCCAGCATTTT.

The CDR3 loop is CASIKDSSNQPQHF. The CDR3 nucleotides are TGTGCCAGCATAAAGGACAGCAGCAATCAGCCCCAGCATTTT. The chain has TRBV6-5 and TRBJ1-5; TRBD1 might be the D (6 bases). The V end lost 7 bases, the J end lost 1 base, and 11 bases lay between the germline ends. There are 14 residues in the CDR3. Germline CDR1 reads MNHEY; CDR2 reads SVGAGI.

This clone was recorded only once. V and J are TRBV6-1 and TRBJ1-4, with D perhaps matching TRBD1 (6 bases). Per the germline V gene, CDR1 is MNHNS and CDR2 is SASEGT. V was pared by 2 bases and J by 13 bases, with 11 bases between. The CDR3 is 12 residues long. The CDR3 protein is CASSELTGLLFF. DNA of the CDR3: TGTGCCAGCAGTGAATTGACAGGCTTACTGTTTTTT.

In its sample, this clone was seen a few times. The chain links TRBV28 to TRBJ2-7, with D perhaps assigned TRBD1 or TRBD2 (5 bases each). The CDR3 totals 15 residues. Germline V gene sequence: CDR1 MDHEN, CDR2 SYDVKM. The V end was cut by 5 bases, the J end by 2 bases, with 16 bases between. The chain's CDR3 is CASSALVRDAYEQYV. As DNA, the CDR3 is TGTGCCAGCAGTGCCCTCGTTAGGGACGCCTACGAGCAGTACGTC.

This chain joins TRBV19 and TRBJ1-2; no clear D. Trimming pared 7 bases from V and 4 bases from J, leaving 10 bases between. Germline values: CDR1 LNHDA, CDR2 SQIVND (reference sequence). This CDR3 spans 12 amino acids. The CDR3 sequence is CASTQKAYGYTF. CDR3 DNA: TGTGCCAGTACCCAGAAGGCCTATGGCTACACCTTC. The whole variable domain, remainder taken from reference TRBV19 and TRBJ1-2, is DGGITQSPKYLFRKEGQNVTLSCEQNLNHDAMYWYRQDPGQGLRLIYYSQIVNDFQKGDIAEGYSVSREKKESFPLTVTSAQKNPTAFYLCASTQKAYGYTFGSGTRLTVV.

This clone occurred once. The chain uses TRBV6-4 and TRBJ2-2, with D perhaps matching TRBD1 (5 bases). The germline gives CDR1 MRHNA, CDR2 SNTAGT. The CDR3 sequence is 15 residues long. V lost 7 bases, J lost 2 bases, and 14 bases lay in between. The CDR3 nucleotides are TGTGCCAGCAAGATGGGGCCGCTTAACACCGGGGAGCTGTTTTTT. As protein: CASKMGPLNTGELFF.

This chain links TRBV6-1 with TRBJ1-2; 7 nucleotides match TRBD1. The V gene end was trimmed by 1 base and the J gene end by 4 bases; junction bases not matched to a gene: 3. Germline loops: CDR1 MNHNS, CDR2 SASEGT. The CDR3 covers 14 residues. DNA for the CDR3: TGTGCCAGCAGTGAAGGGGGGACAGTCTATGGCTACACCTTC. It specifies CASSEGGTVYGYTF.

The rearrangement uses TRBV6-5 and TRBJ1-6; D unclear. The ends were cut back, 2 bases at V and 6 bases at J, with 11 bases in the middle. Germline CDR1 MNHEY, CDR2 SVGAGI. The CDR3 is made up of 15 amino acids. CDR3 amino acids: CASSYGGGLNSPLHF. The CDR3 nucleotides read TGTGCCAGCAGTTACGGCGGCGGTCTTAATTCACCCCTCCACTTT.

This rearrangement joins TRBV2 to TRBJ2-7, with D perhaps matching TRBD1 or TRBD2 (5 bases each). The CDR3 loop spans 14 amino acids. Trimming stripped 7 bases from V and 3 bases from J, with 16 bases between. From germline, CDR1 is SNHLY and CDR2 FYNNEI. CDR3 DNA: TGTGCCAGCATGCCGGGACCCGCCATCTACGAGCAGTACGTC. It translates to CASMPGPAIYEQYV.

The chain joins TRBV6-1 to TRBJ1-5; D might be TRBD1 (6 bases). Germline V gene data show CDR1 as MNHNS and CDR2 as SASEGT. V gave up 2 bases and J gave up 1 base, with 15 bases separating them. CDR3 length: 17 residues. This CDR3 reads CASSELGGAKSNQPQHF. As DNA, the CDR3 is TGTGCCAGCAGTGAATTGGGGGGCGCTAAAAGCAATCAGCCCCAGCATTTT.

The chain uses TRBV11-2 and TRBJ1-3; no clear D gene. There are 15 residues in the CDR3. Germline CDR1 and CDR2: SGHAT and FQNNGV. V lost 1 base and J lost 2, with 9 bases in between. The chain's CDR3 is CASSLGRSAGNTIYF. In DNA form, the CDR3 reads TGTGCCAGCAGCTTAGGCAGGTCGGCTGGAAACACCATATATTTT.

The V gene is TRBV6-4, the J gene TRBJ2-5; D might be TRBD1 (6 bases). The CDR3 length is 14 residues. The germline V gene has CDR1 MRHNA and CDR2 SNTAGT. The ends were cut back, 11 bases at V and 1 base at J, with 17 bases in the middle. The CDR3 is CAGTYDYFQETQYF. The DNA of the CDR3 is TGTGCCGGGACATACGACTATTTCCAAGAGACCCAGTACTTC.

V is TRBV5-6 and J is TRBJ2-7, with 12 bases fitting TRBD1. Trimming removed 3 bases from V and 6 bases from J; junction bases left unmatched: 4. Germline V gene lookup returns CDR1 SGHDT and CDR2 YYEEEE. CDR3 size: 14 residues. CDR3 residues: CASSWGTGGVEQYV. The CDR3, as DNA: TGTGCCAGCAGCTGGGGGACAGGGGGCGTCGAGCAGTACGTC.